This passage covers 2 T cell receptor beta chains from one sample sequenced in a study of T-cell memory formation after mild COVID-19. A single record per CDR3 protein comes from TCRdb applying MiXCR to the 5' RACE reads. The sample records roughly 300,000 distinct CDR3 sequences, about 13% being singletons. The specimen sequenced was PBMCs or a T cell subset sorted from them (not recorded which). Receptors were obtained from a man aged 18 to 30 who had mild COVID-19 (a few samples of this study predate the infection). Cell type and time point are not known.

The chain couples TRBV24-1 to TRBJ2-5, with D perhaps matching TRBD1 or TRBD2 (6 bases each). The CDR3 is made up of 14 amino acids. V was pared by 4 bases and J by 5 bases, with 13 bases between. Per germline, CDR1 KGHDR and CDR2 SFDVKD. Here the CDR3 reads CATSERGVGETQYF. Written as DNA, the CDR3 is TGTGCCACCAGTGAGAGGGGGGTTGGCGAGACCCAGTACTTC.

This chain uses TRBV6-2 or TRBV6-3 with TRBJ2-1, with D perhaps matching TRBD1 (5 bases). The CDR3 length is 12 residues. Trimming removed 4 bases from V and 12 bases from J, with 13 bases in between. Germline loops: CDR1 MNHEY, CDR2 SVGEGT. Here the CDR3 reads CASSSTRQGQFF. Here the CDR3 DNA reads TGTGCCAGCAGTTCCACGCGGCAGGGGCAGTTCTTC.